A single sample is the source of the 28 T cell receptor beta chains below, sequenced in a study of cytomegalovirus exposure and HLA in healthy donors. The protocol was immunoSEQ multiplex PCR, while the TCRdb copy is restricted to in-frame clones and leaves out a portion. The sample contains fewer than 150,000 clones, around 80% of which appear only once. Sample: PBMCs. These TCRs come from a young man in good health and CMV-seropositive.

The V call is TRBV19, the J call TRBJ1-5, with D maybe TRBD1 (5 bases). The V gene lost 7 bases and the J gene lost 3 bases, with 13 bases spanning the gap. The CDR3 loop spans 14 amino acids. In germline, CDR1 is LNHDA, CDR2 SQIVND (reference sequence). The CDR3 nucleotides read TGTGCCAGTACAGCACAGGAGCCCAATCAGCCCCAGCATTTT. This codes for CASTAQEPNQPQHF.

The rearrangement joins TRBV6-1 to TRBJ1-6; D gene unclear. The germline V gene encodes CDR1 MNHNS and CDR2 SASEGT. The CDR3 runs 13 residues. Deletions cut 8 bases from V and 0 bases from J, with 5 bases between. The CDR3 coding sequence is TGTGCCAGCTCGAGCTCCTATAATTCACCCCTCCACTTT. Its protein product is CASSSSYNSPLHF.

The chain combines TRBV6-1 with TRBJ2-3; D is possibly TRBD2 (5 bases). Germline V CDR1 and CDR2: MNHNS, SASEGT. This CDR3 is 14 amino acids long. The V end lost 2 bases, the J end lost 6 bases, and 12 bases lay between the germline ends. The CDR3 region has the DNA TGTGCCAGCAGTGAACCCCGGGGTGCTGATACGCAGTATTTT. Protein product: CASSEPRGADTQYF.

V usage is TRBV2 and J usage is TRBJ2-1, with D unresolved. From germline, CDR1 is SNHLY and CDR2 FYNNEI. The CDR3 consists of 11 residues. V lost 6 bases, J lost 6 bases, and 6 bases lay in between. The CDR3 DNA follows: TGTGCCAGCAGCGCGGTCAATGAGCAGTTCTTC. Amino acid sequence: CASSAVNEQFF.

The V call is TRBV7-2, the J call TRBJ1-2, with TRBD1 as a possible D gene (6 bases). The CDR3 is 15 amino acids. CDR1 SGHTA and CDR2 FQGNSA come from the germline V gene. With 1 base removed from V and 6 bases from J, the gap between germline ends came to 15 bases. Written as DNA, the CDR3 is TGTGCCAGCAGCTTAGTCGGGACAAACGATCATGGCTACACCTTC. This gives the protein CASSLVGTNDHGYTF.

V usage is TRBV7-2 and J usage is TRBJ2-5, with 9 nucleotides matching TRBD1. Trimming cost V 2 bases and J 1 base; bases outside gene matches: 8. The length of the CDR3 is 17 residues. Germline V gives CDR1 SGHTA, CDR2 FQGNSA. CDR3 nucleotide sequence: TGTGCCAGCAGCTTAAGTTTGGGGACAGGGATCCAAGAGACCCAGTACTTC. Translation gives CASSLSLGTGIQETQYF.

The chain combines TRBV11-2 with TRBJ1-2, with 9 nucleotides matching TRBD1. Per the germline V gene, CDR1 is SGHAT and CDR2 is FQNNGV. The trim removed 5 bases at V and 7 bases at J, leaving 11 bases unmatched. The CDR3 runs 15 residues. As DNA, the CDR3 is TGTGCCAGCAGCGGGGTACAGGGGGCGCGTCTTGGCTACACCTTC. Amino acids: CASSGVQGARLGYTF. The variable domain in full, with the rest retrieved from reference TRBV11-2 and TRBJ1-2, is EAGVAQSPRYKIIEKRQSVAFWCNPISGHATLYWYQQILGQGPKLLIQFQNNGVVDDSQLPKDRFSAERLKGVDSTLKIQPAKLEDSAVYLCASSGVQGARLGYTFGSGTRLTVV.

The V gene is TRBV6-6, the J gene TRBJ1-5; perhaps TRBD1 as D (6 bases). Per germline, CDR1 MNHNY and CDR2 SVGAGI (reference sequence). The CDR3 contains 13 residues. V lost 7 bases to trimming and J lost 7 bases, with 14 bases between them. The CDR3 spells CASTNRVGQPQHF. The CDR3 DNA reads as TGTGCCAGCACCAACAGGGTAGGACAGCCCCAGCATTTT.

V gene TRBV7-2 combines with J gene TRBJ1-1; D not resolved. The CDR3 runs 14 residues. Germline V gene data show CDR1 as SGHTA and CDR2 as FQGNSA. The V gene lost 3 bases and the J gene lost 6 bases, with 14 bases spanning the gap. This chain's CDR3 is CASSFLTSPPEAFF. The CDR3 bases are TGTGCCAGCAGCTTTCTAACGAGTCCCCCTGAAGCTTTCTTT.

The chain joins TRBV5-1 to TRBJ1-2; D not resolved. There are 14 residues in the CDR3. Trimming left V 0 bases short and J 4 bases short, with 10 bases between. From germline, CDR1 is SGHRS and CDR2 YFSETQ. The chain's CDR3 is CASSLGASLYGYTF. As DNA, the CDR3 is TGCGCCAGCAGCTTGGGGGCATCCCTCTATGGCTACACCTTC.

The genes are TRBV2 and TRBJ2-1; TRBD1 agrees at 7 bases. CDR3 length equals 13 residues. Germline assignment: CDR1 SNHLY and CDR2 FYNNEI. V gave up 8 bases and J gave up 7 bases; unmatched junction bases: 8. The CDR3 here is CASLRQGWNEQFF. The CDR3 nucleotides read TGTGCCAGCTTAAGACAGGGATGGAATGAGCAGTTCTTC.

The rearrangement joins TRBV23-1 to TRBJ2-7, with D perhaps matching TRBD1 (5 bases). TRBV23-1 qualifies as an ORF whose function is uncertain. V dropped 7 bases and J dropped 2 bases, with 18 bases sitting between them. The CDR3 sequence is 15 residues long. For the CDR3, the DNA is TGCGCCAGCAACCAACCTAGAGACAGCCCCTACGAGCAGTACTTC. Encoded protein: CASNQPRDSPYEQYF.

This clone appeared a few times. V is TRBV7-9 and J is TRBJ1-1, with a tentative D call TRBD1 (6 bases). The germline V gene encodes CDR1 SEHNR and CDR2 FQNEAQ (reference sequence). Trimming left V 4 bases short and J 8 bases short, with 14 bases between. This CDR3 is built from 13 residues. The CDR3, as DNA: TGTGCCAGCAGCTCCATAATCAGGGGAGAAGCTTTCTTT. This sequence encodes CASSSIIRGEAFF.

The V gene is TRBV7-9, the J gene TRBJ1-6; 8 bases are a match to TRBD1. V shed 4 bases and J 10 bases; nucleotides not matched to a gene: 9. CDR1 is SEHNR and CDR2 is FQNEAQ in the germline V gene (reference sequence). The length of the CDR3 is 15 residues. The CDR3 here is CASSSDGQGASPLHF. The CDR3 DNA is TGTGCCAGCAGCTCGGATGGACAGGGAGCCTCACCCCTCCACTTT.

This clone has a count of ten or more. The chain employs TRBV18 and TRBJ2-7, with unresolved D. Trimming left V 3 bases short and J 4 bases short, with 10 bases between. In germline, CDR1 is KGHSH, CDR2 LQKENI. This CDR3 region has 13 residues. The CDR3 protein is CASSPTTRYEQYF. The CDR3 DNA is TGTGCCAGCTCACCGACGACAAGATACGAGCAGTACTTC.

This sequence joins TRBV5-6 and TRBJ2-3; TRBD1 matches 7 bases. CDR1 SGHDT and CDR2 YYEEEE come from the germline V gene. V shed 3 bases and J 2 bases; nucleotides not matched to a gene: 3. The CDR3 runs to 14 residues. CDR3 amino acids: CASSSGQVTDTQYF. The CDR3 DNA sequence: TGTGCCAGCAGCTCAGGACAGGTCACAGATACGCAGTATTTT.

V usage is TRBV30 and J usage is TRBJ1-2, with TRBD1 matching 7 bases. Germline V CDR1 and CDR2: GTSNPN, SVGIG (reference sequence). The CDR3 runs to 19 residues. Trimming at V came to 5 bases and at J to 8 bases, leaving 29 bases not matched to a gene. DNA of the CDR3: TGTGCCTGGCACCCGCCAGGGGGGGCGGGGGGACTTGGGCGGACGGGCTACACCTTC. Its protein product is CAWHPPGGAGGLGRTGYTF.

J is TRBJ2-1 and V is TRBV5-1, with 16 bases that match TRBD2. V shed 0 bases, J shed 16 bases, and the junction held 7 bases outside the gene matches. Germline CDR1 and CDR2: SGHRS and YFSETQ. This CDR3 has 15 residues. The chain's CDR3 is CASSLDGTSGRASFF. DNA of the CDR3: TGCGCCAGCAGCTTGGACGGGACTAGCGGGAGGGCCTCTTTCTTC.

The chain recombines TRBV11-3 with TRBJ2-2; D possibly corresponds to TRBD2 (6 bases). CDR1 is SGHNT, CDR2 YENEEA, per germline. V was clipped by 0 bases and J by 6 bases, with 14 bases between them. The CDR3 is 16 residues long. This CDR3 reads CASSLDRARGAGELFF. CDR3 nucleotide sequence: TGTGCCAGCAGCTTAGATCGGGCGCGCGGGGCCGGGGAGCTGTTTTTT.

The CDR3 is CASSPQGGAGNTIYF. The CDR3 nucleotides read TGTGCCAGCTCACCGCAGGGAGGAGCTGGAAACACCATATATTTT. The gene calls are TRBV18 and TRBJ1-3; a possible D gene is TRBD1 (5 bases). The V gene lost 3 bases and the J gene lost 2 bases, with 11 bases spanning the gap. CDR1 and CDR2 from the germline V gene are KGHSH and LQKENI. CDR3 length: 15 amino acids.

The count of this clone is one. The V and J genes are TRBV2 and TRBJ1-1; 7 nucleotides line up with TRBD1. Germline lookup yields CDR1 SNHLY and CDR2 FYNNEI. With 8 bases clipped from V and 4 bases from J, the junction kept 13 bases outside the gene matches. This CDR3 contains 15 residues. CDR3 residues: CASEGQLVVGTEAFF. The CDR3, as DNA: TGTGCCAGCGAGGGACAGTTAGTAGTGGGCACTGAAGCTTTCTTT.

This chain joins TRBV10-1 and TRBJ2-2, with 12 bases aligning to TRBD2. Germline assignment: CDR1 WNHNN and CDR2 SYGVQD (reference sequence). The CDR3 runs 15 residues. Trimming took 5 bases from V and 4 from J; bases not matched to a gene: 2. Here the CDR3 DNA reads TGCGCCAGCAGTCGGGGACTAGCGGGCACCGGGGAGCTGTTTTTT. It encodes CASSRGLAGTGELFF.

This clone was seen just once. V usage is TRBV10-2 and J usage is TRBJ1-2; TRBD1 aligns across 7 bases. V lost 3 bases, J lost 2 bases, and 6 bases stayed unmatched. The CDR3 consists of 15 residues. Per germline, CDR1 WSHSY and CDR2 SAAADI. CDR3 bases: TGCGCCAGCAGTGAAGGGACAGATCTCAACTATGGCTACACCTTC. As protein: CASSEGTDLNYGYTF.

The chain employs TRBV5-1 and TRBJ1-1; D not resolved. Germline V gene lookup returns CDR1 SGHRS and CDR2 YFSETQ. This CDR3 is 13 amino acids long. V was cut by 2 bases and J by 0 bases, with 5 bases left in between. CDR3 nucleotides: TGCGCCAGCAGCTTTGCGTTGAACACTGAAGCTTTCTTT. It is translated as CASSFALNTEAFF.

As regards this clone: The identical CDR3 is also encoded by other nucleotide sequences in the sample. The chain links TRBV5-1 to TRBJ1-4; D gene uncertain. Germline V gives CDR1 SGHRS, CDR2 YFSETQ. CDR3 length: 14 residues. The V end lost 0 bases, the J end lost 8 bases, and 11 bases lay between the germline ends. The CDR3 nucleotides read TGCGCCAGCAGCTTGGGAGGACTAGGGGAAAAACTGTTTTTT. Translated, it gives CASSLGGLGEKLFF.

This chain joins TRBV6-5 and TRBJ1-2, with D possibly being TRBD1 (5 bases). The V and J ends lost 6 bases and 0 bases respectively, with 8 bases between them. CDR1 is MNHEY and CDR2 is SVGAGI in the germline V gene. This CDR3 region has 13 residues. This CDR3 reads CASRQATNYGYTF. The CDR3 region has the DNA TGTGCCAGCAGACAGGCGACTAACTATGGCTACACCTTC.

CDR3 DNA sequence: TGTGCCAGCAACACAGGGAGCTCCTACGAGCAGTACTTC. The encoded protein is CASNTGSSYEQYF. The chain couples TRBV9 to TRBJ2-7, with D possibly being TRBD1 (6 bases). Trimming cost V 6 bases and J 0 bases, with 10 bases left between them. Per germline, CDR1 SGDLS and CDR2 YYNGEE. CDR3 length: 13 residues. Based on the CDR3 plus reference TRBV9 and TRBJ2-7, the full variable domain is DSGVTQTPKHLITATGQRVTLRCSPRSGDLSVYWYQQSLDQGLQFLIQYYNGEERAKGNILERFSAQQFPDLHSELNLSSLELGDSALYFCASNTGSSYEQYFGPGTRLTVT.

In its sample, this clone was seen many times. The CDR3 loop is CASSEAGFTGGGREYGYTF. CDR3 DNA: TGCGCCAGCAGCGAAGCGGGATTTACAGGGGGAGGACGAGAATATGGCTACACCTTC. The genes are TRBV4-1 and TRBJ1-2, with TRBD1 matching 8 bases. CDR3 length equals 19 residues. V was pared by 5 bases and J by 5 bases, with 22 bases of the junction left unmatched. The germline V gene has CDR1 MGHRA and CDR2 YSYEKL.